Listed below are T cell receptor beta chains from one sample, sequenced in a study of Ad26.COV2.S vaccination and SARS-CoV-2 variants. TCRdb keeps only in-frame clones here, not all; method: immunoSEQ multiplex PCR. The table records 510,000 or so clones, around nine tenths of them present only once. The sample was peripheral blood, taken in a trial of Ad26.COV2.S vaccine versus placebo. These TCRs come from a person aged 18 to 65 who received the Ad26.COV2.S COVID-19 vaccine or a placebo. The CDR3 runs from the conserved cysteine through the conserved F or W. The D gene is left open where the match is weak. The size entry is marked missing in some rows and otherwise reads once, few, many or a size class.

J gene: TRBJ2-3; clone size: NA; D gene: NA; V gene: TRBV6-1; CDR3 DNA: TGTGCCAGCAGTGCTTGGACAGCGCACCCCACAGATACGCAGTATTTT; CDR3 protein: CASSAWTAHPTDTQYF
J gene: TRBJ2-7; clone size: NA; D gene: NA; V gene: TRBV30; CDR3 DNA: TGTGCCTGGTCTGCGGATCGGGGAGAGCAGTACTTC; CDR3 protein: CAWSADRGEQYF
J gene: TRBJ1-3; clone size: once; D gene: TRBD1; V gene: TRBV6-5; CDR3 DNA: TGTGCCAGCAGTCGGGGGACAGCCTCTGGAAACACCATATATTTT; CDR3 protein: CASSRGTASGNTIYF
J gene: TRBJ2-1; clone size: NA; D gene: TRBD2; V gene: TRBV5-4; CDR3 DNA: TGTGCCAGCAGCTCCCCAGCTAGCGGGAGGGTCTACAATGAGCAGTTCTTC; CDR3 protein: CASSSPASGRVYNEQFF
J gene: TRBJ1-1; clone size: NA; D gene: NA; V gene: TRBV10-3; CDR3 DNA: TGTGCCATCCTGCCGGCGGGTAACACTGAAGCTTTCTTT; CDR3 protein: CAILPAGNTEAFF
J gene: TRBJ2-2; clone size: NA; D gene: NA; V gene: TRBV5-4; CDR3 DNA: TGTGCCAGCAGCTTGGTCCGGACTCATAACACCGGGGAGCTGTTTTTT; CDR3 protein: CASSLVRTHNTGELFF
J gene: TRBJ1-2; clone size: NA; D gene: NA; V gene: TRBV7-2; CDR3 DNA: TGTGCCAGCAGCTCCCTAGACCCGGGAAACTATGGCTACACCTTC; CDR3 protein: CASSSLDPGNYGYTF
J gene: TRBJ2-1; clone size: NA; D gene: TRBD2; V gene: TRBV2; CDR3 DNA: TGTGCCAGCAGTGTGACTAGCGGGAGGAGGAATGAGCAGTTCTTC; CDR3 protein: CASSVTSGRRNEQFF
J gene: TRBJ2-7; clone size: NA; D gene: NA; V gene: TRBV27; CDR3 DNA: TGTGCCAGCAGTTTTCAATCAGGTGAGGGCGAGCAGTACTTC; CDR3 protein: CASSFQSGEGEQYF
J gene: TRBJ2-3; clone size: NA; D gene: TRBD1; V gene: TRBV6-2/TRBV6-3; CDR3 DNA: TGTGCCAGCAGCCAAGGACAGGGCGGTACAGATACGCAGTATTTT; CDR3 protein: CASSQGQGGTDTQYF
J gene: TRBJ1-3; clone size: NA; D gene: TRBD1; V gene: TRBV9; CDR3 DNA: TGTGCCAGCAGCGTATTCACAGGGGGGGACACCATATATTTT; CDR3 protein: CASSVFTGGDTIYF
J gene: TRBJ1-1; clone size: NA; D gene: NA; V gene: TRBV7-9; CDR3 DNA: TGTGCCAGCAGCCCCCCTCTCCCCAGGGAAGGACCTGAAGCTTTCTTT; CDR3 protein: CASSPPLPREGPEAFF
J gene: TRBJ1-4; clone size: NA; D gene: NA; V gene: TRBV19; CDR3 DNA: TGTGCCTCGGGGTTGAACGTCCATGAAAAACTGTTTTTT; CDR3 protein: CASGLNVHEKLFF
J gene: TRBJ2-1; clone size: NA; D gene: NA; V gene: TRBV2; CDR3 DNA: TGTGCCAGCAGTGATGGGAGGACGGCCTCCTACAATGAGCAGTTCTTC; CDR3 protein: CASSDGRTASYNEQFF
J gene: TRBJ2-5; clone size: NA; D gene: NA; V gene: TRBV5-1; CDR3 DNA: TGCGCCAGCAGCGCCCGCCCCCCTAAAAAAGAGACCCAGTACTTC; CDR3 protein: CASSARPPKKETQYF
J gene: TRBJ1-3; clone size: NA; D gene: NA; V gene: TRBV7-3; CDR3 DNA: TGTGCCAGCAGCCGATTGACAGATTTCGACACCATATATTTT; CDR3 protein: CASSRLTDFDTIYF
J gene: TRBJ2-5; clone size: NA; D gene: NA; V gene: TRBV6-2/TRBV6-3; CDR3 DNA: TGTGCCAGCAGTACCCAAGGAGGGAGGCAGACCCAGTACTTC; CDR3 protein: CASSTQGGRQTQYF
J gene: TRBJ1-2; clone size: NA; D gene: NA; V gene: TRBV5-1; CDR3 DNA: TGCGCCAGCAGCGCCGAGACAACCCTCCTCACCTTC; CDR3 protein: CASSAETTLLTF
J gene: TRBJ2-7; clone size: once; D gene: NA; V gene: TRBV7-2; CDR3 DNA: TGTGCCAGCAGCTTAAATCCAGGGTTGGTCTACGAGCAGTACTTC; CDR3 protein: CASSLNPGLVYEQYF
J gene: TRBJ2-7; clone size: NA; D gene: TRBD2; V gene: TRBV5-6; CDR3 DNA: TGTGCCAGCAGACTGACTAGCGCTGCCTACGAGCAGTACTTC; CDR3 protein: CASRLTSAAYEQYF
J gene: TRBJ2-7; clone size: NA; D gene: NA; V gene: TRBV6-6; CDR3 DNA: TGTGCCAGCAGTGGGCACGGACAGCCCTACGAGCAGTACTTC; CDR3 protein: CASSGHGQPYEQYF
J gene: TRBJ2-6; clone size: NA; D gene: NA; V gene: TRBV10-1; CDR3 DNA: TGCGCCAGCAGTGATCCTCTGCTTGGGACCGTCCCTGGGGCCAACGTCCTGACTTTC; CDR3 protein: CASSDPLLGTVPGANVLTF
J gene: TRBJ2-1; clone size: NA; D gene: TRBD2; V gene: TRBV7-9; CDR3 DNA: TGTGCCAGCAGCTCGATACTAGCGGGAGGGCCTCGGGAGCAGTTCTTC; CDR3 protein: CASSSILAGGPREQFF
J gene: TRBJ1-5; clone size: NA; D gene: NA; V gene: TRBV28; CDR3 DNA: TGTGCCAGCAGCCCAATGGGGGTTTGGTCCGAAGGGAGCAATCAGCCCCAGCATTTT; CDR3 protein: CASSPMGVWSEGSNQPQHF
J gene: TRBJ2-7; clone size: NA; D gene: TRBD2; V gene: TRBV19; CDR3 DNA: TGTGCCAGTAGGGGACTAGCGGGAGATGGCGAGCAGTACTTC; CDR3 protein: CASRGLAGDGEQYF
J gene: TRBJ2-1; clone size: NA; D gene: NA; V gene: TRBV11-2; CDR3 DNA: TGTGCCAGCAGCTCCCACCCCAATGAGCAGTTCTTC; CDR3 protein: CASSSHPNEQFF
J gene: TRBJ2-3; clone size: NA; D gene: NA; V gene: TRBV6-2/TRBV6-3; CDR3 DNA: TGTGCCAGCAGTTACTCGTCGCTAGCCCCGGGCCAATCGCACACAGATACGCAGTATTTT; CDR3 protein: CASSYSSLAPGQSHTDTQYF
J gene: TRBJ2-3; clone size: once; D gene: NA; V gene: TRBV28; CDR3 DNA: TGTGCCAGCAGTTTGGGTAAACCAGATACGCAGTATTTT; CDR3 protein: CASSLGKPDTQYF
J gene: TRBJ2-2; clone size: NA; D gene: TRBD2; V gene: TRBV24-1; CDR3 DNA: TGTGCCACCAGTGAAAGCGGGAGAGGGGGGACCGGGGAGCTGTTTTTT; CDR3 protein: CATSESGRGGTGELFF
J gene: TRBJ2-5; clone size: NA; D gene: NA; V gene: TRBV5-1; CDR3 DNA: TGCGCCAGCAGCTTGCAGGAGGGGACCCAGTACTTC; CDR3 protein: CASSLQEGTQYF
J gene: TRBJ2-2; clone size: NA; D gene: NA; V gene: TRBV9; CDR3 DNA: TGTGCCAGCAGCGTAGCTCCAGAACAAAACACCGGGGAGCTGTTTTTT; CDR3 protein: CASSVAPEQNTGELFF
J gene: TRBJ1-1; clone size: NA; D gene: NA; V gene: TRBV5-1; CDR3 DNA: TGCGCCAGCAGGCTCGGGGACATGAACACTGAAGCTTTCTTT; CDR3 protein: CASRLGDMNTEAFF
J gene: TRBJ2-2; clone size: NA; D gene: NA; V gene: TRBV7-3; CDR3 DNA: TGTGCCAGCAGCTTACAGGGCCGCACCGGGGAGCTGTTTTTT; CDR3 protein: CASSLQGRTGELFF
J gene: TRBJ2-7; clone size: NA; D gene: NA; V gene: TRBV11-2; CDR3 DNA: TGTGCCAGCAGCAGACTCACCGGCGAGCAGTACTTC; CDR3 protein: CASSRLTGEQYF
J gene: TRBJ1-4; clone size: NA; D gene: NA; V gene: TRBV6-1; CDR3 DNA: TGTGCCAGCAGTGAGGTGGCGGCTGCAACTAATGAAAAACTGTTTTTT; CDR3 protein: CASSEVAAATNEKLFF
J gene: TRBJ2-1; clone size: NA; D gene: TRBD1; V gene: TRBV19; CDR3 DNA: TGTGCCAGTAGTACTCGGACAGGACAAGAGAATGAGCAGTTCTTC; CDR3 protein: CASSTRTGQENEQFF
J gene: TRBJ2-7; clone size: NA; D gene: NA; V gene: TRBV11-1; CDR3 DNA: TGTGCCAGCAGCCCGGCCGGGTACGAGCAGTACTTC; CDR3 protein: CASSPAGYEQYF
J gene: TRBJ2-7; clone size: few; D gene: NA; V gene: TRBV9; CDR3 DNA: TGTGCCAGCAGCGTAGATGGTGACGGGCGCTACTACGAGCAGTACTTC; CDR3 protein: CASSVDGDGRYYEQYF
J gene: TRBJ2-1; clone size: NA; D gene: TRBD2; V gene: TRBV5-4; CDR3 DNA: TGTGCCAGCAGGCCCGGGGGTAGCGGGACTGCCTACAATGAGCAGTTCTTC; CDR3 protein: CASRPGGSGTAYNEQFF
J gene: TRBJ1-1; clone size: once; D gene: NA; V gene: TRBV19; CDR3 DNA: TGTGCCAGTATCGATTTTGGGGGCCCTACGACTGAAGCTTTCTTT; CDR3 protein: CASIDFGGPTTEAFF
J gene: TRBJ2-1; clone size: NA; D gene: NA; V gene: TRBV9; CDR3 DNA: TGTGCCAGCAGCGTATTGACCGGGGCCAGCTCCTACAATGAGCAGTTCTTC; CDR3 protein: CASSVLTGASSYNEQFF
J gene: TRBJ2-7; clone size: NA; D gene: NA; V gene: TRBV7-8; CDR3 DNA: TGTGCCAGCAGCTTAGCGGGAGTAGACAGCTCCTACGAGCAGTACTTC; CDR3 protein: CASSLAGVDSSYEQYF
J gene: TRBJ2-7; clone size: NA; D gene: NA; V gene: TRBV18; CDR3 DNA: TGTGCCAGCTCACCAGTACAGTCTGAGTACGAGCAGTACTTC; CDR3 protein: CASSPVQSEYEQYF
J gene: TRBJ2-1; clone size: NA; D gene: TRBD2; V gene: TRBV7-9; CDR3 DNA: TGTGCCAGCAGCCCCATGGGTTGGAGCGGGAGCTGGTACGAGCAGTTCTTC; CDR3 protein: CASSPMGWSGSWYEQFF
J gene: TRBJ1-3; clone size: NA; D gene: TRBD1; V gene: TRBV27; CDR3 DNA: TGTGCCAGCAGCCTGACAGGGGCCTTTGGAAACACCATATATTTT; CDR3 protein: CASSLTGAFGNTIYF
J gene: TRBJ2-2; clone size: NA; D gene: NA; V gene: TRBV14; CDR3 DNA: TGTGCCAGCAGCCAGATCCAGGGTAGAACCACCGGGGAGCTGTTTTTT; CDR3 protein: CASSQIQGRTTGELFF
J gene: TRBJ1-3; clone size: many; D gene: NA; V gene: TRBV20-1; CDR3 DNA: TGCAGTGCTAGTCAGGGAGCCTCTGGAAACACCATATATTTT; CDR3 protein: CSASQGASGNTIYF
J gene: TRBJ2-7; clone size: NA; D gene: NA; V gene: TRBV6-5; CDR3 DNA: TGTGCCACCGCGAGAGGGATATGGTACGAGCAGTACTTC; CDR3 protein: CATARGIWYEQYF
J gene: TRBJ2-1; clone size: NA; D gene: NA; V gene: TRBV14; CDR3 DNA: TGTGCCAGCAGCCTGGCGGGATCGTTCTCCTACAATGAGCAGTTCTTC; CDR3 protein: CASSLAGSFSYNEQFF
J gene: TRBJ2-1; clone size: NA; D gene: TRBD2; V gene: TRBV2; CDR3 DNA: TGTGCCAGCAGTGAAGCAGCGGGAGCCAATGAGCAGTTCTTC; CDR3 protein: CASSEAAGANEQFF
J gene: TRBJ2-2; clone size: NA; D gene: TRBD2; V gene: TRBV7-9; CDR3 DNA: TGTGCCAGCACCTTAGCGGGAGAAGTAGGCGGGGAGCTGTTTTTT; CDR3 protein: CASTLAGEVGGELFF
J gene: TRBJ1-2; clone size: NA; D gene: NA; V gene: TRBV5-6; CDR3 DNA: TGTGCCAGCAGCTTAATCAGGGGTCGTGCCTATGGCTACACCTTC; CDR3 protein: CASSLIRGRAYGYTF
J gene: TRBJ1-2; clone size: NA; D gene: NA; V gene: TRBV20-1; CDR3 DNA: TGCAGTGCTAGACGGGACCCTAGCTACACCTTC; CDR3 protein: CSARRDPSYTF